Below are 4 T cell receptor beta chains sequenced from a single sample in a study of shared clonotypes between healthy human individuals. This table comes from immunoSEQ multiplex PCR, and its TCRdb copy is limited to in-frame clones, with some not included. The sample shows some 500,000 clones, 90% to 96% of them seen only once. Sequenced material: naive CD4+ T cells sorted from blood. Sample subset: CD45RA+ positively selected. Receptors were obtained from a woman aged 25 to 39 in good health.

This clone was counted once. The V gene is TRBV28, the J gene TRBJ2-5; D uncertain. The assigned J gene may be wrong: the sequence end matches TRBJ2-7 better. Germline CDR1 is MDHEN and CDR2 is SYDVKM. The CDR3 is 12 amino acids. The CDR3 loop is CASLSNIYEQYF. The CDR3 DNA reads as TGTGCCAGCCTCTCTAATATCTACGAGCAGTACTTC.

The CDR3 region is CASSPTSGAYNEQFF. The CDR3 DNA sequence: TGTGCCAGCAGCCCTACTAGCGGAGCCTACAATGAGCAGTTCTTC. This chain uses TRBV28 with TRBJ2-1, with 8 bases aligning to TRBD2. V dropped 6 bases and J dropped 2; count of bases not matched to a gene: 6. This CDR3 is built from 15 residues. CDR1 is MDHEN, CDR2 SYDVKM, per germline.

The chain is built from TRBV7-9 and TRBJ2-5; 8 bases fit TRBD2. The junction had 7 bases not matched to a gene; V was cut back by 3 bases and J by 1 base. The CDR3 contains 16 residues. The germline CDR1 and CDR2 sequences are SEHNR and FQNEAQ (reference sequence). The chain's CDR3 is CASSFGRGVGQETQYF. CDR3 nucleotide sequence: TGTGCCAGCAGCTTCGGGAGGGGGGTCGGCCAAGAGACCCAGTACTTC.

This clone has a handful of counts. The chain joins TRBV4-1 to TRBJ1-4; D gene unclear. Trimming took off 1 base at V and 6 bases at J, with 12 bases between the two ends. This CDR3 is built from 15 residues. The germline V gene has CDR1 MGHRA and CDR2 YSYEKL. The CDR3 sequence is CASSQADTYYEKLFF. CDR3 coding DNA: TGCGCCAGCAGCCAAGCCGATACTTACTATGAAAAACTGTTTTTT.